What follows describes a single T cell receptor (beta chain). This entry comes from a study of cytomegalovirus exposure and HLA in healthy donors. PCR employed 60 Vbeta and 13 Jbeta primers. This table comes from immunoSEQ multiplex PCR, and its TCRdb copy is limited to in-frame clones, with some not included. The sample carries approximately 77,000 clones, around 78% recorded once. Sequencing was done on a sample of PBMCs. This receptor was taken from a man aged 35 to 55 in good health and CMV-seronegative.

CDR3 protein: CASSPTPDRGLYGYTF. As DNA, the CDR3 is TGTGCCAGCAGCCCTACCCCGGACAGGGGGCTCTATGGCTACACCTTC. V is TRBV7-8 and J is TRBJ1-2, with 11 bases that match TRBD1. The CDR3 extends over 16 amino acids. V shed 5 bases and J 4 bases; nucleotides not matched to a gene: 9. Germline V gene data show CDR1 as SGHVS and CDR2 as FQNEAQ.